The 4 T cell receptor beta chains listed next were all sequenced from one sample in a study of blood T cell repertoires in COVID-19. The data were produced by immunoSEQ multiplex PCR, yet TCRdb's version contains in-frame clones alone and is incomplete. The table records 50,000 to 75,000 clones, around nine tenths of them present only once. The sequencing sample was made of peripheral blood. The receptors stem from a woman aged 45-60 years with active or convalescent COVID-19.

The J gene is TRBJ1-5, the V gene TRBV27; D ambiguous. Germline V gene lookup returns CDR1 MNHEY and CDR2 SMNVEV (reference sequence). Trimming took 0 bases from V and 5 from J, leaving 8 bases between them. The CDR3 has 14 amino acids. The CDR3 spells CASSLSVSHQPQHF. CDR3 bases: TGTGCCAGCAGTTTATCGGTCAGTCATCAGCCCCAGCATTTT.

This CDR3 reads CASSLSLAPVGEQYF. The CDR3 DNA reads TGTGCCAGCAGTTTATCACTAGCGCCGGTAGGCGAGCAGTACTTC. This rearrangement joins TRBV28 to TRBJ2-7; 7 positions match TRBD2. Germline CDR1 reads MDHEN; CDR2 reads SYDVKM. The CDR3 is 15 residues long. Trimming at V came to 1 base and at J to 6 bases, leaving 9 bases not matched to a gene.

In this sample, this clone turned up a few times. The genes are TRBV21-1 and TRBJ2-5; the D segment call TRBD2 is taken from the table without a DNA check. TRBV21-1 is described as a pseudogene. The CDR3 has 13 amino acids. CDR3 sequence reads: CASSTWGGETQYF. The CDR3 DNA reads TGTGCCTCCTCAACCTGGGGGGGAGAGACCCAGTACTTC.

The chain couples TRBV19 to TRBJ2-3, with TRBD2 matching 10 bases. Germline V CDR1 and CDR2: LNHDA, SQIVND (reference sequence). This CDR3 contains 15 residues. Trimming cost V 5 bases and J 0 bases; bases outside gene matches: 2. The CDR3: CASSETSGSTDTQYF. The DNA of the CDR3 is TGTGCCAGTAGTGAGACTAGCGGGAGCACAGATACGCAGTATTTT.